This is a list of T cell receptor beta chains from one sample in a study of T cell repertoires in cytomegalovirus infection. Each CDR3 protein gets one entry after TCRdb re-called the reads with MiXCR. The table lists some 920,000 distinct CDR3 sequences, approximately 31% of them singletons, with roughly 13% in the top ten. These receptors' antigens are unknown. Sequencing was performed on cultured CD8+ T cells from PBMCs, taken from culture after CMV antigen stimulation. These TCRs come from a human donor in good health (CMV status not recorded). Some clones in this sample may be carry-over from other donors' samples. Each CDR3 is given with its conserved first and last residue. A D gene is named only where the DNA matches it firmly. Not all rows give a size; the values are once, few, many and, for expanded clones, a class.

-	TRBV4-1	-	TRBJ2-1	CASSLRPAYNEQFF	TGCGCCAGCAGCCTCAGGCCGGCCTACAATGAGCAGTTCTTC
-	TRBV5-1	few	TRBJ1-1	CASSQGHENTEAFF	TGCGCCAGCAGCCAGGGACATGAGAACACTGAAGCTTTCTTT
-	TRBV18	-	TRBJ2-2	CASSPVGYANTGELFF	TGTGCCAGCTCACCAGTCGGTTATGCGAACACCGGGGAGCTGTTTTTT
-	TRBV7-9	-	TRBJ2-7	CASETSYEQYF	TGTGCCAGCGAGACCTCCTACGAGCAGTACTTC
TRBD1	TRBV27	few	TRBJ2-4	CASSSGQSWPGQYF	TGTGCCAGCAGTTCGGGACAGTCATGGCCGGGCCAGTACTTC
-	TRBV19	-	TRBJ2-7	CASSTLGTGGAMDEEYF	TGTGCCAGTAGTACGCTTGGTACAGGAGGAGCAATGGACGAGGAGTACTTC
-	TRBV6-2/TRBV6-3	few	TRBJ1-1	CASSYLGVRTEAFF	TGTGCCAGCAGTTACTTGGGGGTTCGCACTGAAGCTTTCTTT
-	TRBV7-9	-	TRBJ1-2	CASSSHENNYGYTF	TGTGCCAGCAGCTCACACGAAAACAACTATGGCTACACCTTC
-	TRBV7-2	many	TRBJ1-5	CASSLGPLEGVSNQPQHF	TGTGCCAGCAGCTTAGGGCCCCTGGAGGGGGTTAGCAATCAGCCCCAGCATTTT
-	TRBV19	few	TRBJ2-1	CASTNTQSSYNEQFF	TGTGCCAGTACCAACACCCAGAGCTCCTACAATGAGCAGTTCTTC
-	TRBV7-6	many	TRBJ1-5	CASSPRTADQPQHF	TGTGCCAGCAGCCCAAGGACGGCTGATCAGCCCCAGCATTTT
-	TRBV10-3	-	TRBJ2-1	CAISETYLEQFF	TGTGCCATCAGTGAGACCTACCTAGAACAGTTCTTC
-	TRBV20-1	-	TRBJ1-1	CSARSWTDPGNTEAFF	TGCAGTGCTAGATCTTGGACCGATCCGGGGAACACTGAAGCTTTCTTT
-	TRBV29-1	-	TRBJ2-1	CSVDLEVGGNEQFF	TGCAGCGTTGACTTAGAGGTAGGGGGCAATGAGCAGTTCTTC
-	TRBV12-3/TRBV12-4	-	TRBJ1-5	CASSLGGIDSNQPQHF	TGTGCCAGCAGTTTAGGGGGCATCGATAGCAATCAGCCCCAGCATTTT
-	TRBV9	-	TRBJ1-2	CASSGEGTGRGYTF	TGTGCCAGCAGTGGCGAGGGAACAGGGAGGGGCTACACCTTC
-	TRBV10-3	-	TRBJ1-5	CAISEGGSNQPQHF	TGTGCCATCAGTGAGGGGGGGTCCAATCAGCCCCAGCATTTT
-	TRBV2	-	TRBJ1-4	CASLEASTNEKLFF	TGTGCCAGCTTGGAGGCGTCAACTAATGAAAAACTGTTTTTT
TRBD1	TRBV12-3/TRBV12-4	-	TRBJ1-5	CVSRGTGSSNQPQHF	TGTGTCAGCAGGGGGACAGGGTCGAGCAATCAGCCCCAGCATTTT
TRBD1	TRBV24-1	-	TRBJ1-1	CATSDSRGLGTEAFF	TGTGCCACCAGTGATTCCAGGGGGCTGGGCACTGAAGCTTTCTTT
-	TRBV12-3/TRBV12-4	-	TRBJ2-3	CASSFALELSTDTQYF	TGTGCCAGCAGTTTCGCTTTAGAGCTAAGCACAGATACGCAGTATTTT